Below are 29 T cell receptor beta chains sequenced from a single sample in a study of regulatory T cells in long-lasting Graves disease. To make TCR beta libraries, researchers used iRepertoire HTBI primers and Arm-PCR of CDR3 regions. TCRdb ran MiXCR on the multiplex PCR reads and lists one entry per CDR3 protein. The data show about 240,000 distinct CDR3 sequences, just over 20% seen once. The time point denotes: newly diagnosed GD, antithyroid drugs for less than 3 months. With RNA extracted from PBMCs as input, the TCR library was made. The sequences come from peripheral blood mononuclear cells (PBMCs), collected at new diagnosis, from a patient treated with antithyroid drugs. The receptors were gathered from a female donor with Graves disease.

About this clonotype itself: A much larger clone lies one base from this, so it may be a read error. The V gene is TRBV15, the J gene TRBJ1-4; possibly TRBD1 for D (6 bases). The CDR3 loop spans 16 amino acids. Germline CDR1 is LNHNV and CDR2 is YYDKDF (reference sequence). V gave up 2 bases and J gave up 10 bases, with 20 bases separating them. CDR3 DNA sequence: TGTGCCACCAGCAGACCCGGACGGGGGGCGGTTGGAAAACTGTTTTTT. Its translation is CATSRPGRGAVGKLFF.

Many counts were recorded for this clonotype. V is TRBV27 and J is TRBJ1-4; D unclear. Trimming shortened V by 5 bases and J by 7 bases, and 20 bases separated the two germline ends. From germline, CDR1 is MNHEY and CDR2 SMNVEV (reference sequence). This CDR3 contains 16 residues. CDR3 coding DNA: TGTGCCAGCAGTCCAGAAATCACTCCCGAGGGTGAAAAACTGTTTTTT. Protein sequence: CASSPEITPEGEKLFF. Variable domain in full (rest from reference TRBV27 and TRBJ1-4): EAQVTQNPRYLITVTGKKLTVTCSQNMNHEYMSWYRQDPGLGLRQIYYSMNVEVTDKGDVPEGYKVSRKEKRNFPLILESPSPNQTSLYFCASSPEITPEGEKLFFGSGTQLSVL.

This clonotype occurred many times. CDR3 sequence: CAISVDRGGTEAFF. CDR3 bases: TGTGCCATCAGTGTGGACAGGGGAGGGACTGAAGCTTTCTTT. This rearrangement joins TRBV10-3 to TRBJ1-1, with 9 bases identical to TRBD1. The junction had 5 bases not matched to a gene; V was cut back by 4 bases and J by 5 bases. CDR3 length: 14 residues. Germline CDR1 reads ENHRY; CDR2 reads SYGVKD.

Points on this clonotype: A clone one base away is much larger, so this may be a read error. The chain uses TRBV6-2 or TRBV6-3 and TRBJ2-1, with D tentatively TRBD2 (5 bases). The J call may be incorrect, as the DNA end agrees better with TRBJ2-5. Germline V lookup: CDR1 MNHEY, CDR2 SVGEGT. The CDR3 runs 13 residues. The CDR3 nucleotides are TGTGCCAGCAATCCAGCGGCTAGGGAGACCCAGTACTTC. Translation: CASNPAARETQYF.

This clonotype was seen ten or more times. The J gene is TRBJ1-2, the V gene TRBV4-1; D not certain. V was trimmed by 3 bases and J by 7 bases, leaving 12 bases between them. In germline, CDR1 is MGHRA, CDR2 YSYEKL. This CDR3 has 13 residues. The CDR3 region has the DNA TGCGCCAGCAGCCAGGAGGGAAGAGGTGGCTACACCTTC. It specifies CASSQEGRGGYTF.

There are many counts of this clonotype. The junction shows a germline mismatch at one end, possibly a read error. V is TRBV5-1 and J is TRBJ2-2; TRBD1 aligns across 7 bases. The CDR3 spans 13 residues. Germline CDR1 and CDR2: SGHRS and YFSETQ. The CDR3 loop is CASSPGGSGELFF. The CDR3 DNA sequence: TGTGCCAGCAGCCCAGGGGGAAGCGGGGAGCTGTTTTTT.

This chain connects TRBV12-3 or TRBV12-4 to TRBJ2-7; the match to TRBD2 covers 9 bases. J gave up 2 bases and V 7 bases, and 9 bases lay outside the gene matches. CDR3 length: 15 residues. For the CDR3, the DNA is TGTGCCAGCACTCTCGCGGGGGGGGCCCCCTACGAGCAGTACTTC. This encodes CASTLAGGAPYEQYF.

V is TRBV7-8 and J is TRBJ1-2, with a weak D call TRBD1 (6 bases). The CDR3 totals 16 residues. V dropped 0 bases and J dropped 4 bases, with 15 bases sitting between them. The germline gives CDR1 SGHVS, CDR2 FQNEAQ. The CDR3 loop is CASSLAEGGSGYGYTF. The CDR3 bases are TGTGCCAGCAGCTTAGCCGAGGGGGGGTCGGGCTATGGCTACACCTTC.

This clonotype has only a few counts. The CDR3 DNA reads as TGTGCCAGCAGCCAACAAGCCGGGACAGGGTATCTAGATAGCAATCAGCCCCAGCATTTT. Translation: CASSQQAGTGYLDSNQPQHF. The V and J genes are TRBV4-2 and TRBJ1-5, with 9 bases identical to TRBD1. V dropped 2 bases and J dropped 0; count of bases not matched to a gene: 14. This CDR3 is 20 amino acids long. Per the germline V gene, CDR1 is LGHNA and CDR2 is YNFKEQ.

This clonotype was seen at least ten times. The chain combines TRBV5-1 with TRBJ2-1, with 7 bases lining up with TRBD1. From germline, CDR1 is SGHRS and CDR2 YFSETQ. The J segment lost 0 bases and the V segment lost 4 bases, leaving 7 bases of the junction unmatched. This CDR3 is built from 16 residues. CDR3 coding DNA: TGCGCCAGCAGCGTATTCCGGGACAGCTCCTACAATGAGCAGTTCTTC. This encodes CASSVFRDSSYNEQFF.

This sequence joins TRBV10-3 and TRBJ2-2, with 9 bases fitting TRBD2. J was trimmed by 1 base and V by 6 bases; bases with no gene match: 3. Germline CDR1 is ENHRY and CDR2 is SYGVKD. This CDR3 has 15 residues. The CDR3 nucleotides are TGTGCCATCAGGAATAGCGGGGGGAACACCGGGGAGCTGTTTTTT. Amino acid sequence: CAIRNSGGNTGELFF.

As for this clonotype: Germline is not matched at one junction end, which may reflect a read error. The V and J genes are TRBV2 and TRBJ2-7; 9 nucleotides line up with TRBD1. Germline V CDR1 and CDR2: SNHLY, FYNNEI. This CDR3 region has 16 residues. The CDR3 DNA reads as TGCGCCAGCAGTGAACCGGGACAGGGAACCCCCTACGAGCAGTACTTC. It specifies CASSEPGQGTPYEQYF.

This clonotype was detected many times. The gene calls are TRBV10-3 and TRBJ1-1, with 9 bases that match TRBD1. The CDR3 has 14 residues. Germline CDR1 ENHRY, CDR2 SYGVKD. V lost 10 bases and J lost 1; bases outside the gene matches: 7. The CDR3 is CATWTGVENTEAFF. DNA for the CDR3: TGTGCCACCTGGACAGGGGTTGAGAACACTGAAGCTTTCTTT.

This clonotype was seen many times. The rearrangement uses TRBV7-2 and TRBJ2-1, with 8 bases fitting TRBD1. The CDR3 is 16 amino acids. V was clipped by 6 bases and J by 7 bases; unmatched bases: 14. CDR1 SGHTA and CDR2 FQGNSA come from the germline V gene. CDR3 bases: TGTGCCAGCAGTTACCCCCCCGGACAGGGCATAAATGAGCAGTTCTTC. It translates to CASSYPPGQGINEQFF.

This clonotype was recorded at least ten times. This rearrangement joins TRBV3-1 to TRBJ2-3, with 16 bases identical to TRBD2. The junction had 13 bases not matched to a gene; V was cut back by 6 bases and J by 4 bases. In germline, CDR1 is LGHDT, CDR2 YNNKEL (reference sequence). The CDR3 contains 19 residues. The CDR3 region is CASRHAGTSGGARADTQYF. CDR3 nucleotide sequence: TGTGCCAGCAGACACGCCGGGACTAGCGGGGGGGCGAGGGCAGATACGCAGTATTTT.

This clonotype was seen repeatedly, ten times or more. The chain carries TRBV7-9 and TRBJ1-2; weak D call: TRBD1 (6 bases). The CDR3 has 16 residues. Germline CDR1 and CDR2: SEHNR and FQNEAQ (reference sequence). Deletions cut 5 bases from V and 4 bases from J, with 20 bases between. CDR3 DNA: TGTGCCAGCAGCGAGGGGGTTGGCCAGGGCCGCTATGGCTACACCTTC. Amino acid sequence: CASSEGVGQGRYGYTF.

Details on this clonotype: A read error may produce the germline difference seen at one junction end. The chain joins TRBV10-1 to TRBJ2-2, with 7 bases aligning to TRBD1. From germline, CDR1 is WNHNN and CDR2 SYGVQD (reference sequence). The CDR3 consists of 14 residues. Here the CDR3 DNA reads TGCGCCAGCAGCAGACAGGGTGGCACCCGGGAGCTGTTTTTT. Protein product: CASSRQGGTRELFF.

The table lists this clonotype with many counts. The rearrangement uses TRBV6-2 or TRBV6-3 and TRBJ2-1; D is ambiguous. CDR1 and CDR2 from the germline V gene are MNHEY and SVGEGT. V shed 5 bases and J shed 2 bases, with 16 bases lying between them. This CDR3 region has 16 residues. For the CDR3, the DNA is TGTGCCAGCAGTACCCTGAGGCTGCCCCCCTACAATGAGCAGTTCTTC. Its translation: CASSTLRLPPYNEQFF.

In this sample, this clonotype turned up a few times. CDR3 DNA: TGTGCCAGCATCACAATCGGGGAATTCTACGAGCAGTACTTC. This translates into CASITIGEFYEQYF. The rearrangement joins TRBV5-8 to TRBJ2-7, with D possibly being TRBD2 (5 bases). The CDR3 spans 14 residues. Germline values: CDR1 SGHTS, CDR2 YDEGEE. The V end lost 6 bases, the J end lost 3 bases, and 16 bases lay between the germline ends. Using reference TRBV5-8 and TRBJ2-7 for the parts outside the CDR3, the full variable domain is EAGVTQSPTHLIKTRGQQATLRCSPISGHTSVYWYQQALGLGLQFLLWYDEGEERNRGNFPPRFSGRQFPNYSSELNVNALELEDSALYLCASITIGEFYEQYFGPGTRLTVT.

This clonotype came up many times. This chain links TRBV7-2 with TRBJ2-7, with D unresolved. The ends were cut back, 2 bases at V and 4 bases at J, with 6 bases in the middle. Germline V gene sequence: CDR1 SGHTA, CDR2 FQGNSA. This CDR3 has 12 residues. CDR3 coding DNA: TGTGCCAGCAGCTTAACAAAGTACGAGCAGTACTTC. Its protein product is CASSLTKYEQYF.

This clonotype was found many times. The CDR3: CSARSGMNTEAFF. The CDR3 DNA reads as TGCAGTGCTAGATCGGGGATGAACACTGAAGCTTTCTTT. The J gene is TRBJ1-1, the V gene TRBV20-1; the D is unclear. V lost 2 bases, J lost 0 bases, and 7 bases lay in between. The germline CDR1 and CDR2 sequences are DFQATT and SNEGSKA (reference sequence). The length of the CDR3 is 13 residues.

The J gene is TRBJ1-6, the V gene TRBV4-3; D is unresolved. This CDR3 has 14 amino acids. Looked up from germline, CDR1 is LGHNA and CDR2 is YSLEER. Trimming took off 1 base at V and 10 bases at J, with 11 bases between the two ends. In nucleotides, the CDR3 is TGCGCCAGCAGCCAAGTTATTCTGGACTCACCCCTCCACTTT. As protein: CASSQVILDSPLHF.

At least ten counts were recorded for this clonotype. The V and J genes are TRBV18 and TRBJ1-1; TRBD1 is a possible D gene (6 bases). Germline values: CDR1 KGHSH, CDR2 LQKENI. V was shortened by 4 bases and J by 6 bases, with 12 bases between the two germline ends. CDR3 size: 13 residues. The CDR3 DNA is TGTGCCAGCTCACTACAGGGTAAATCTGAAGCTTTCTTT. Amino acids: CASSLQGKSEAFF.

For this clonotype: A clone one base away is much larger, so this may be a read error. The chain recombines TRBV27 with TRBJ2-3; D possibly corresponds to TRBD2 (6 bases). Germline V gene lookup returns CDR1 MNHEY and CDR2 SMNVEV (reference sequence). The CDR3 has 17 amino acids. V dropped 7 bases and J dropped 3 bases, with 23 bases sitting between them. CDR3 region: CASIVTWTGGNTDTQYF. The DNA of the CDR3 is TGTGCCAGCATCGTAACCTGGACTGGCGGGAATACAGATACGCAGTATTTT.

In its sample, this clonotype was seen many times. The V and J genes are TRBV4-3 and TRBJ2-1, with TRBD2 matching 15 bases. From germline, CDR1 is LGHNA and CDR2 YSLEER. CDR3 length equals 16 residues. V was pared by 3 bases and J by 10 bases, with 7 bases of the junction left unmatched. The CDR3 is CASSQGGGLAGGEQFF. As DNA, the CDR3 is TGCGCCAGCAGCCAGGGGGGAGGACTAGCGGGAGGGGAGCAGTTCTTC.

This clonotype was observed many times. The chain joins TRBV12-3 or TRBV12-4 to TRBJ1-3, with D possibly TRBD1 on 6 matching bases. The CDR3 sequence is 14 residues long. V dropped 5 bases and J dropped 0 bases, with 8 bases sitting between them. The CDR3 sequence: CASSETGSGNTIYF. CDR3 nucleotides: TGTGCCAGCAGTGAGACAGGCTCTGGAAACACCATATATTTT.

Comments on this clonotype: The final CDR3 position lacks the conserved phenylalanine or tryptophan, pointing to a likely read error. The chain couples TRBV7-9 to TRBJ2-1; perhaps D is TRBD1 or TRBD2 (5 bases each). The V gene's germline CDR1 is SEHNR and CDR2 FQNEAQ (reference sequence). Trimming removed 3 bases from V and 5 bases from J, with 5 bases in between. The length of the CDR3 is 12 residues. The CDR3 loop is CASSLGDNEQFL. The CDR3 DNA is TGTGCCAGCAGCTTGGGGGACAATGAGCAGTTCCTC.

This clonotype was observed many times. The rearrangement uses TRBV7-3 and TRBJ2-1, with D perhaps matching TRBD1 (8 bases). V lost 5 bases and J 10 bases, leaving 12 bases between the germline ends. The CDR3 is 12 amino acids. From germline, CDR1 is SGHTA and CDR2 FQGTGA. CDR3 DNA sequence: TGTGCCAGCAGCCGGGGGGACAGGGAGCAGTTCTTC. Its translation is CASSRGDREQFF.

In this sample, this clonotype turned up many times. The J gene is TRBJ2-3, the V gene TRBV15; D remains unclear. V lost 8 bases to trimming and J lost 2 bases, with 11 bases between them. The CDR3 runs 13 residues. Germline V gene lookup returns CDR1 LNHNV and CDR2 YYDKDF (reference sequence). In DNA, the CDR3 is TGTGCCACCGAAACAGCGTACACAGATACGCAGTATTTT. This codes for CATETAYTDTQYF.